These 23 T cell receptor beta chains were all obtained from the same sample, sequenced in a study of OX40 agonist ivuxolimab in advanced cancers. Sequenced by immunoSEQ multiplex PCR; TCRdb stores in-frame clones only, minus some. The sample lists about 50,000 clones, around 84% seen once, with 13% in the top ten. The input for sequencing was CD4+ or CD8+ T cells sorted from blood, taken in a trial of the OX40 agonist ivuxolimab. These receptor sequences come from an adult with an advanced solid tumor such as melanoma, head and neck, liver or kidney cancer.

The CDR3 region is CASSRGSLSEQYF. The CDR3 bases are TGTGCCAGCAGCAGGGGATCTTTGAGCGAGCAGTACTTC. The chain links TRBV11-3 to TRBJ2-7; possible D gene TRBD1, 5 bases. The V gene's germline CDR1 is SGHNT and CDR2 YENEEA. V was clipped by 5 bases and J by 6 bases, with 14 bases between them. There are 13 residues in the CDR3.

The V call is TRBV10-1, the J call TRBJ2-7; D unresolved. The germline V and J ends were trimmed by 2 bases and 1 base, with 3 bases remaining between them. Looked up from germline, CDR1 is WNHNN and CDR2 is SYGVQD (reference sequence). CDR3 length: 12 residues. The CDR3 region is CASSENSYEQYF. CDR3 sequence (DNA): TGCGCCAGCAGTGAGAATTCCTACGAGCAGTACTTC.

The CDR3 DNA reads as TGTGCCAGTCGAGGACAGCAGTACTACGAGCAGTACTTC. Its translation is CASRGQQYYEQYF. The chain links TRBV6-5 to TRBJ2-7; maybe TRBD1 (6 bases). CDR3 size: 13 residues. With 9 bases removed from V and 3 bases from J, the gap between germline ends came to 15 bases. CDR1 MNHEY and CDR2 SVGAGI come from the germline V gene.

This CDR3 reads CASSPRQGTEAFF. The CDR3 nucleotides read TGTGCCAGCAGCCCCCGACAGGGGACTGAAGCTTTCTTT. The V gene is TRBV6-6, the J gene TRBJ1-1, with 8 bases identical to TRBD1. This CDR3 comprises 13 residues. Per the germline V gene, CDR1 is MNHNY and CDR2 is SVGAGI (reference sequence). V gave up 6 bases and J gave up 5 bases; unmatched junction bases: 5.

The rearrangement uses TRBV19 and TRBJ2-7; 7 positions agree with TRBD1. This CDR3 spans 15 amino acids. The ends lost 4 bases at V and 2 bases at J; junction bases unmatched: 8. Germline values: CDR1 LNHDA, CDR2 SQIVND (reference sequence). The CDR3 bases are TGTGCCAGTAGTACAGGACAGGTCAGACCCTACGAGCAGTACTTC. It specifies CASSTGQVRPYEQYF.

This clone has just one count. The chain's CDR3 is CASSLRGQGNQPQHF. The CDR3 DNA follows: TGTGCCAGCAGCTTGCGGGGACAGGGGAATCAGCCCCAGCATTTT. This chain uses TRBV5-5 with TRBJ1-5, with TRBD1 identical over 10 bases. The germline gives CDR1 SGHKS, CDR2 YYEKEE (reference sequence). The CDR3 consists of 15 residues. Trimming at V came to 1 base and at J to 4 bases, leaving 2 bases not matched to a gene. Filled out from reference TRBV5-5 and TRBJ1-5, the complete variable domain reads DAGVTQSPTHLIKTRGQQVTLRCSPISGHKSVSWYQQVLGQGPQFIFQYYEKEERGRGNFPDRFSARQFPNYSSELNVNALLLGDSALYLCASSLRGQGNQPQHFGDGTRLSIL.

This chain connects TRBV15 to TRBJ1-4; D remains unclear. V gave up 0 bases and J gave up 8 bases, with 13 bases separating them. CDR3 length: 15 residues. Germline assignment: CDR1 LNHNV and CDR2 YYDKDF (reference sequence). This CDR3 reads CATSRDVGLAEKLFF. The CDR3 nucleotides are TGTGCCACCAGCAGAGATGTGGGGTTAGCAGAAAAACTGTTTTTT. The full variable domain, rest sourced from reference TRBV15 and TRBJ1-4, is DAMVIQNPRYQVTQFGKPVTLSCSQTLNHNVMYWYQQKSSQAPKLLFHYYDKDFNNEADTPDNFQSRRPNTSFCFLDIRSPGLGDTAMYLCATSRDVGLAEKLFFGSGTQLSVL.

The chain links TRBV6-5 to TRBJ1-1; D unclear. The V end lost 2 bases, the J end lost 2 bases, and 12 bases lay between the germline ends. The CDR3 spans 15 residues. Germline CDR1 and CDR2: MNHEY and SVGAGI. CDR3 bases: TGTGCCAGCAGTTACGTGGGCGCGGGAAACACTGAAGCTTTCTTT. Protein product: CASSYVGAGNTEAFF.

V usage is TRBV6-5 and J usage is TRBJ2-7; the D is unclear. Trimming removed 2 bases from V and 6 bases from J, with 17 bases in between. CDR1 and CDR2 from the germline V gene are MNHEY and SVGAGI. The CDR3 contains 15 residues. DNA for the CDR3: TGTGCCAGCAGTTACGCGGCGGATCATAGGGTCGAGCAGTACTTC. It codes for CASSYAADHRVEQYF.

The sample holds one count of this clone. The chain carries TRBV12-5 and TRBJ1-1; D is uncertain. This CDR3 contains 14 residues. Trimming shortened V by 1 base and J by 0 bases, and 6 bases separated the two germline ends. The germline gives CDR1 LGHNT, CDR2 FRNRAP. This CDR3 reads CASGLAGLNTEAFF. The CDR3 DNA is TGTGCTAGTGGTTTGGCTGGACTGAACACTGAAGCTTTCTTT.

CDR3 protein: CASSWDFVGADTGELFF. CDR3 nucleotide sequence: TGTGCCAGCAGCTGGGACTTCGTAGGAGCGGACACCGGGGAGCTGTTTTTT. The chain has TRBV7-6 and TRBJ2-2, with a weak D call TRBD2 (6 bases). There are 17 residues in the CDR3. The ends were cut back, 4 bases at V and 3 bases at J, with 18 bases in the middle. CDR1 and CDR2 from the germline V gene are SGHVS and FNYEAQ.

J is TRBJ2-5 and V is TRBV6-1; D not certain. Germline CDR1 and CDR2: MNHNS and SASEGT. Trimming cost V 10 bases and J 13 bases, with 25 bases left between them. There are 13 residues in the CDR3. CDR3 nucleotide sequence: TGTGCCACCACACCTTCTGCGGACCAACGCCTGTACTTC. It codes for CATTPSADQRLYF.

CDR3 in DNA: TGTGCCAGCAGCACGGGCCGGGACAGGGCATCTGGAAACACCATATATTTT. Its protein is CASSTGRDRASGNTIYF. The V and J genes are TRBV21-1 and TRBJ1-3; the table's D call, TRBD1, was not checked against the DNA. TRBV21-1 is a pseudogene. There are 17 residues in the CDR3.

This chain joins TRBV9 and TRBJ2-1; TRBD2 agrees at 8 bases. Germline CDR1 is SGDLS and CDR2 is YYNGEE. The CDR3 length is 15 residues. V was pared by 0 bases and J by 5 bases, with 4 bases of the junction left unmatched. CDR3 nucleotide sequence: TGTGCCAGCAGCGTAGATTTGACTAGCGACAATGAGCAGTTCTTC. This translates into CASSVDLTSDNEQFF.

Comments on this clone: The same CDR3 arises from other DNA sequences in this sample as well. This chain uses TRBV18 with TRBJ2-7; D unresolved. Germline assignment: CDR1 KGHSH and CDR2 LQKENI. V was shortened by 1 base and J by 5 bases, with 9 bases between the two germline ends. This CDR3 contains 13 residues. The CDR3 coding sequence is TGTGCCAGCTCACCACTTTCAGGAGACGAGCAGTACTTC. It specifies CASSPLSGDEQYF. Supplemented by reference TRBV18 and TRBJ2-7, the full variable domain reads NAGVMQNPRHLVRRRGQEARLRCSPMKGHSHVYWYRQLPEEGLKFMVYLQKENIIDESGMPKERFSAEFPKEGPSILRIQQVVRGDSAAYFCASSPLSGDEQYFGPGTRLTVT.

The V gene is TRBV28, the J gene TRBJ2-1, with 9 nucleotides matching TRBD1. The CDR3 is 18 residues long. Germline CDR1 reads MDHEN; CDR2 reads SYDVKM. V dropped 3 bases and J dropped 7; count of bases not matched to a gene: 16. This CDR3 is CASSFPGLGQGSFNEQFF. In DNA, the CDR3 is TGTGCCAGCAGTTTCCCCGGCCTCGGACAGGGGAGTTTTAATGAGCAGTTCTTC.

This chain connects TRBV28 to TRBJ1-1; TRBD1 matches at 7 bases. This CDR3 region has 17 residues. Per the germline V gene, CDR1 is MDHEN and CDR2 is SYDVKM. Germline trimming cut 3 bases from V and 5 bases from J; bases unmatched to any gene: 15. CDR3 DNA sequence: TGTGCCAGCAGTTTTTGGGCAGGGGGTTCAGAGAGGACTGAAGCTTTCTTT. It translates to CASSFWAGGSERTEAFF.

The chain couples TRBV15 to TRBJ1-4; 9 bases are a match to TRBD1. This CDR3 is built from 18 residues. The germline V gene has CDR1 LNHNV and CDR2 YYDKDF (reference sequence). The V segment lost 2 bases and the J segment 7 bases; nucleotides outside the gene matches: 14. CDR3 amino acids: CATSRHGSTGGLSEKLFF. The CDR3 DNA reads TGTGCCACCAGCAGACATGGATCCACAGGGGGCCTCAGTGAAAAACTGTTTTTT.

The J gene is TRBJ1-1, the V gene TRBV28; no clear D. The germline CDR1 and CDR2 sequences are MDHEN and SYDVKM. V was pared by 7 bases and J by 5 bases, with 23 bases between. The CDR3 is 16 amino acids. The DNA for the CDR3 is TGTGCCAGCACTTCAGCTCTGGGTTTTAGGAGGACTGAAGCTTTCTTT. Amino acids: CASTSALGFRRTEAFF.

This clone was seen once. The CDR3 sequence is CASSLAALSSYNSPLHF. CDR3 sequence (DNA): TGTGCCAGCAGCTTAGCTGCTTTGAGCTCCTATAATTCACCCCTCCACTTT. V is TRBV7-2 and J is TRBJ1-6; D unresolved. The germline V and J ends were trimmed by 0 bases and 0 bases, with 9 bases remaining between them. CDR1 and CDR2 (germline): SGHTA, FQGNSA. The CDR3 loop spans 17 amino acids.

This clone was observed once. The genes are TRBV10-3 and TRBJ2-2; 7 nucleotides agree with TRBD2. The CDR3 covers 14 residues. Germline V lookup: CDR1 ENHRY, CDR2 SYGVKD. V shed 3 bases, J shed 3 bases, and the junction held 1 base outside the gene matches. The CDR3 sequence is CAISDAGDTGELFF. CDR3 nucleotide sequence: TGTGCCATCAGTGATGCGGGAGACACCGGGGAGCTGTTTTTT.

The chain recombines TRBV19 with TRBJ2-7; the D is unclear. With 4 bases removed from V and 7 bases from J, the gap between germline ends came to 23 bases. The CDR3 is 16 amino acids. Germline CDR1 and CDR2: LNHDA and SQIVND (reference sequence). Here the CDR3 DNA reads TGTGCCAGTAGTAGGGGTCCGCCCTCAAACCGAGAAGAGCAGTACTTC. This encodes CASSRGPPSNREEQYF.

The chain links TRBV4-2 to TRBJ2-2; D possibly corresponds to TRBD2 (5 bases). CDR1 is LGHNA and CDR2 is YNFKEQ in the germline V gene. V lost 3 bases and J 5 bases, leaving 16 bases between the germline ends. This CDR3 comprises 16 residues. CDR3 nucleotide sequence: TGTGCCAGCAGCCAGGGAGCGGAGCCGGGAACCGGGGAGCTGTTTTTT. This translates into CASSQGAEPGTGELFF.